This entry concerns a single T cell receptor (beta chain). Its antigen is undetermined. This sample stems from a study of response to subunit inactivated influenza vaccine. General study results and limits: Few additional T cells are recruited per seasonal influenza vaccination, authors suggested.

TCRdb ran MiXCR on the RT-PCR reads and lists one entry per CDR3 protein. The table lists approximately 520,000 distinct CDR3 sequences, about 17% of them singletons, with roughly 3% in the top ten. Trimming left V 2 bases short and J 4 bases short, with 13 bases between. In germline, CDR1 is WSHSY, CDR2 SAAADI. The CDR3 has 15 residues. The sequence came from a man in his fifties or sixties who received an inactivated influenza vaccine. This chain joins TRBV10-2 and TRBJ2-3; D is unclear. The sample consisted of CD4+ T cells sorted from PBMCs, taken about 23 months after vaccination. The CDR3 reads CASSEPTEEADTQYF. The CDR3 DNA reads TGCGCCAGCAGTGAGCCGACCGAAGAGGCAGATACGCAGTATTTT.